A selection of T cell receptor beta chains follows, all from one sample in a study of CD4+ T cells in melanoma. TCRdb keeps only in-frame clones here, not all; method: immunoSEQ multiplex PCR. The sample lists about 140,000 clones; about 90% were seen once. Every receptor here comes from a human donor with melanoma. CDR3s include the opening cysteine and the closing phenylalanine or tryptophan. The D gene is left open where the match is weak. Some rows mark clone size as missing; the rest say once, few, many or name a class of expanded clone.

cdr3_aa: CASSLAVAYNEQFF; cdr3_nt: TGTGCCAGCAGCTTAGCGGTAGCCTACAATGAGCAGTTCTTC; clone_size: -; d_call: -; v_call: TRBV7-9; j_call: TRBJ2-1
cdr3_aa: CASSLEVEGEQFF; cdr3_nt: TGTGCCAGCAGCTTGGAGGTCGAGGGTGAGCAGTTCTTC; clone_size: -; d_call: -; v_call: TRBV5-4; j_call: TRBJ2-1
cdr3_aa: CASRGQGFSGANVLTF; cdr3_nt: TGTGCCAGCAGAGGGCAGGGGTTCTCTGGGGCCAACGTCCTGACTTTC; clone_size: once; d_call: -; v_call: TRBV6-6; j_call: TRBJ2-6
cdr3_aa: CASSLYRADNQPQHF; cdr3_nt: TGTGCCAGTAGTCTCTATAGGGCGGACAATCAGCCCCAGCATTTT; clone_size: once; d_call: -; v_call: TRBV19; j_call: TRBJ1-5
cdr3_aa: CASSFNSIPTNTGELFF; cdr3_nt: TGTGCCAGCAGCTTTAACTCCATACCCACGAACACCGGGGAGCTGTTTTTT; clone_size: -; d_call: -; v_call: TRBV5-8; j_call: TRBJ2-2
cdr3_aa: CASARQGIAGNQPQHF; cdr3_nt: TGTGCCAGCGCCCGACAGGGTATTGCGGGCAATCAGCCCCAGCATTTT; clone_size: -; d_call: TRBD1; v_call: TRBV6-4; j_call: TRBJ1-5
cdr3_aa: CASSQEGHSPYGYTF; cdr3_nt: TGCGCCAGCAGCCAAGAGGGTCACAGCCCATATGGCTACACCTTC; clone_size: -; d_call: -; v_call: TRBV4-1; j_call: TRBJ1-2
cdr3_aa: CASRRQGNSNTEAFF; cdr3_nt: TGTGCCAGCAGACGTCAAGGGAATTCGAACACTGAAGCTTTCTTT; clone_size: -; d_call: -; v_call: TRBV6-5; j_call: TRBJ1-1
cdr3_aa: CASSLAGTGDGYTF; cdr3_nt: TGCGCCAGCAGCTTGGCAGGGACGGGCGATGGCTACACCTTC; clone_size: once; d_call: -; v_call: TRBV5-1; j_call: TRBJ1-2
cdr3_aa: CASRLGRINEKLFF; cdr3_nt: TGTGCCAGCAGACTTGGCAGGATTAATGAAAAACTGTTTTTT; clone_size: -; d_call: -; v_call: TRBV6-5; j_call: TRBJ1-4
cdr3_aa: CASKGAGGTYNEQFF; cdr3_nt: TGCGCCAGTAAAGGTGCGGGGGGGACCTACAATGAGCAGTTCTTC; clone_size: -; d_call: TRBD2; v_call: TRBV10-2; j_call: TRBJ2-1
cdr3_aa: CASSGGAGAWSTGELFF; cdr3_nt: TGCGCCAGCAGTGGCGGTGCAGGGGCCTGGTCCACCGGGGAGCTGTTTTTT; clone_size: -; d_call: -; v_call: TRBV10-1; j_call: TRBJ2-2
cdr3_aa: CASSFAVGGAAFF; cdr3_nt: TGTGCCAGCAGCTTCGCCGTGGGGGGCGCGGCGTTCTTC; clone_size: -; d_call: -; v_call: TRBV11-1; j_call: TRBJ2-1
cdr3_aa: CASSKGGKNTEAFF; cdr3_nt: TGTGCCAGCAGTAAGGGGGGAAAGAACACTGAAGCTTTCTTT; clone_size: -; d_call: -; v_call: TRBV5-4; j_call: TRBJ1-1
cdr3_aa: CASTTRWGGNNEQFF; cdr3_nt: TGTGCCAGCACCACCCGGTGGGGGGGTAACAATGAGCAGTTCTTC; clone_size: -; d_call: TRBD2; v_call: TRBV7-9; j_call: TRBJ2-1
cdr3_aa: CASSGGQVVSYNSPLHF; cdr3_nt: TGTGCCAGCAGTGGCGGACAGGTCGTCTCCTATAATTCACCCCTCCACTTT; clone_size: -; d_call: TRBD1; v_call: TRBV25-1; j_call: TRBJ1-6
cdr3_aa: CASSLGGGLNTEAFF; cdr3_nt: TGCGCCAGCAGCTTGGGGGGGGGCCTGAACACTGAAGCTTTCTTT; clone_size: -; d_call: -; v_call: TRBV5-1; j_call: TRBJ1-1
cdr3_aa: CASHNDMSLEFF; cdr3_nt: TGTGCCAGCCATAACGACATGAGTTTGGAGTTCTTC; clone_size: -; d_call: -; v_call: TRBV2; j_call: TRBJ2-1
cdr3_aa: CASSLGQGLGNEQFF; cdr3_nt: TGTGCCAGCAGCTTGGGACAGGGGTTGGGGAATGAGCAGTTCTTC; clone_size: -; d_call: TRBD1; v_call: TRBV5-8; j_call: TRBJ2-1
cdr3_aa: CASIGVRTEAFF; cdr3_nt: TGTGCCAGCATTGGGGTTCGAACTGAAGCTTTCTTT; clone_size: -; d_call: -; v_call: TRBV2; j_call: TRBJ1-1
cdr3_aa: CASSQETRSETQYF; cdr3_nt: TGCGCCAGCAGCCAGGAGACTAGATCTGAGACCCAGTACTTC; clone_size: -; d_call: -; v_call: TRBV4-1; j_call: TRBJ2-5
cdr3_aa: CASSATGGRLTNEQFF; cdr3_nt: TGTGCCAGCAGCGCGACAGGGGGCCGTCTAACCAATGAGCAGTTCTTC; clone_size: -; d_call: TRBD1; v_call: TRBV9; j_call: TRBJ2-1
cdr3_aa: CASSLEAGQNTEAFF; cdr3_nt: TGCGCCAGCAGCTTGGAGGCGGGACAGAACACTGAAGCTTTCTTT; clone_size: -; d_call: -; v_call: TRBV5-1; j_call: TRBJ1-1
cdr3_aa: CASSEEGGGAEAFF; cdr3_nt: TGTGCCAGCAGTGAAGAGGGTGGGGGCGCCGAAGCTTTCTTT; clone_size: -; d_call: -; v_call: TRBV2; j_call: TRBJ1-1
cdr3_aa: CASSSRSSGANVLTF; cdr3_nt: TGTGCCAGCAGCTCAAGGAGCTCTGGGGCCAACGTCCTGACTTTC; clone_size: -; d_call: -; v_call: TRBV7-3; j_call: TRBJ2-6
cdr3_aa: CASGLEGQGNQPQHF; cdr3_nt: TGTGCCAGCGGCCTGGAGGGACAGGGCAATCAGCCCCAGCATTTT; clone_size: -; d_call: TRBD1; v_call: TRBV2; j_call: TRBJ1-5
cdr3_aa: CASSLDRDTEAFF; cdr3_nt: TGTGCCAGCAGCTTGGACCGGGACACTGAAGCTTTCTTT; clone_size: -; d_call: -; v_call: TRBV5-6; j_call: TRBJ1-1
cdr3_aa: CASSYSPGINEQYF; cdr3_nt: TGTGCCAGCAGTTATTCGCCAGGGATCAACGAGCAGTACTTC; clone_size: -; d_call: -; v_call: TRBV6-6; j_call: TRBJ2-7
cdr3_aa: CASRWEANYGYTF; cdr3_nt: TGTGCCAGCAGGTGGGAAGCTAACTATGGCTACACCTTC; clone_size: -; d_call: -; v_call: TRBV2; j_call: TRBJ1-2
cdr3_aa: CASSTLAGGSEQFF; cdr3_nt: TGCGCCAGCAGCACACTAGCGGGGGGGTCTGAGCAGTTCTTC; clone_size: -; d_call: TRBD2; v_call: TRBV10-2; j_call: TRBJ2-1
cdr3_aa: CASSLGQGDGYTF; cdr3_nt: TGTGCCAGCAGCTTGGGACAGGGTGATGGCTACACCTTC; clone_size: -; d_call: TRBD1; v_call: TRBV5-4; j_call: TRBJ1-2